The 20 T cell receptor beta chains below all came from one sample that was sequenced in a study of blood T cell repertoires in COVID-19 (TCRdb year 2020). The library was generated by the immunoSEQ multiplex PCR assay. The clones in this table, taken by TCRdb from immuneACCESS, are in-frame only. Not every clone is retained; where verified, under half of the shortfall comes from an unresolved V gene, and the cause of the rest is unknown. This sample gives about 180,000 clones in total; approximately 85% of them show up just once. Jointly, the top ten make up about 6.3% of the sample. Material for sequencing was PBMCs or T cells enriched from blood (not recorded which). Every receptor here comes from a man aged 35 to 55 who had recovered from COVID-19.

V usage is TRBV5-1 and J usage is TRBJ1-4, with no clear D. This CDR3 is built from 12 residues. Germline V gene data show CDR1 as SGHRS and CDR2 as YFSETQ. Between the trimmed V and J ends, which lost 5 bases and 8 bases, there was a span of 10 bases. The CDR3 is CASSGGSEKLFF. DNA for the CDR3: TGCGCCAGCAGTGGAGGGAGCGAAAAACTGTTTTTT.

The rearrangement links TRBV28 to TRBJ1-5, with D unclear. The CDR3 spans 13 residues. Looked up from germline, CDR1 is MDHEN and CDR2 is SYDVKM. V was clipped by 11 bases and J by 3 bases, with 14 bases between them. The CDR3, as DNA: TGTGCCGCGACTCAGAGGCCCAATCAGCCCCAGCATTTT. Protein sequence: CAATQRPNQPQHF.

The chain joins TRBV5-6 to TRBJ2-3, with 12 bases fitting TRBD2. CDR1 and CDR2 (germline): SGHDT, YYEEEE. V lost 2 bases and J lost 4; bases outside the gene matches: 5. This CDR3 comprises 16 residues. In DNA form, the CDR3 reads TGTGCCAGCAGCTTTTCCCCTAGCGGGAGGGCAGATACGCAGTATTTT. It yields the protein CASSFSPSGRADTQYF.

This clone turned up a few times. At one end the junction does not follow the germline gene, possibly because of a read error. This chain uses TRBV29-1 with TRBJ1-2; D perhaps matches TRBD1 (5 bases). This CDR3 has 12 amino acids. Germline-derived CDR1 and CDR2 are SQVTM and ANQGSEA. DNA for the CDR3: TGCAGCGCCTCTGGGGGGAACTGGAGGGTAGGCTTC. Its translation: CSASGGNWRVGF.

V and J are TRBV6-2 or TRBV6-3 and TRBJ1-1; D ambiguous. The CDR3 has 13 amino acids. Germline lookup yields CDR1 MNHEY and CDR2 SVGEGT. Trimming stripped 5 bases from V and 4 bases from J, with 11 bases between. The CDR3, as DNA: TGTGCCAGCAGTGCCGGAAGGAGCACTGAAGCTTTCTTT. Amino acids: CASSAGRSTEAFF.

This rearrangement joins TRBV3-1 (or the pseudogene TRBV3-2) to TRBJ2-3; 8 nucleotides match TRBD2. CDR3 length: 17 residues. V shed 4 bases and J 2 bases; nucleotides not matched to a gene: 11. Germline V lookup: CDR1 LGHDT, CDR2 YNNKEL (reference sequence). The CDR3 DNA reads as TGTGCCAGCAGCCCCGCCGGGGCGGGGGGACCCACAGATACGCAGTATTTT. Protein: CASSPAGAGGPTDTQYF.

This clone was observed a handful of times. V gene TRBV5-1 combines with J gene TRBJ2-7; D call uncertain. The CDR3 is 14 residues long. Trimming stripped 1 base from V and 3 bases from J, with 11 bases between. Germline CDR1 is SGHRS and CDR2 is YFSETQ. The CDR3 DNA follows: TGCGCCAGCAGCTTGTCGACGGGTAACTACGAGCAGTACTTC. This sequence encodes CASSLSTGNYEQYF.

The rearrangement links TRBV12-3 or TRBV12-4 to TRBJ2-4; TRBD1 matches 7 bases. The V and J ends lost 4 bases and 12 bases, in that order; junction bases with no gene match: 9. This CDR3 is built from 13 residues. This CDR3 is CASSSSGGLDQYF. As DNA, the CDR3 is TGTGCCAGCAGTTCATCAGGGGGTTTAGATCAGTACTTC.

In this sample, this clone turned up a few times. At one boundary the junction diverges from the germline segment, which might be a read error. CDR3 bases: TGTGCCAGCAGTGAAGCAGCGGCCCCGTTTATCTTC. It is translated as CASSEAAAPFIF. The rearrangement joins TRBV2 to TRBJ2-7, with D possibly matching TRBD2 (5 bases). This CDR3 spans 12 amino acids. Germline loops: CDR1 SNHLY, CDR2 FYNNEI.

The V gene is TRBV5-1, the J gene TRBJ1-6; 10 positions agree with TRBD1. Germline CDR1 and CDR2: SGHRS and YFSETQ. The CDR3 totals 16 residues. The V segment lost 0 bases and the J segment 6 bases; nucleotides outside the gene matches: 3. CDR3 DNA: TGCGCCAGCAGCTTGGAAGGGACAGGGGTTAATTCACCCCTCCACTTT. It specifies CASSLEGTGVNSPLHF.

This chain joins TRBV9 and TRBJ1-4; tentative D call: TRBD1 (6 bases). V lost 4 bases and J 4 bases, leaving 11 bases between the germline ends. Germline-derived CDR1 and CDR2 are SGDLS and YYNGEE. The CDR3 loop spans 14 amino acids. Here the CDR3 reads CASSPGQSNEKLFF. DNA for the CDR3: TGTGCCAGCAGCCCTGGACAGAGTAATGAAAAACTGTTTTTT.

V is TRBV6-5 and J is TRBJ1-1; D is unclear. Deletions cut 6 bases from V and 6 bases from J, with 11 bases between. Germline V gene sequence: CDR1 MNHEY, CDR2 SVGAGI. This CDR3 has 12 residues. CDR3 protein: CASSDNIAEAFF. Written as DNA, the CDR3 is TGTGCCAGCAGCGACAATATCGCTGAAGCTTTCTTT.

V and J are TRBV11-1 and TRBJ2-3, with 8 bases that match TRBD1. Germline assignment: CDR1 SGHAT and CDR2 FQDESV (reference sequence). The CDR3 is 16 residues long. V lost 5 bases to trimming and J lost 1 base; unmatched junction nucleotides: 8. CDR3 region: CASSPFARGRTDTQYF. The CDR3 bases are TGTGCCAGCAGCCCCTTCGCCAGGGGGCGCACAGATACGCAGTATTTT.

V usage is TRBV5-1 and J usage is TRBJ2-1; 10 bases align to TRBD2. CDR3 size: 16 residues. J gave up 3 bases and V 0 bases, and 3 bases lay outside the gene matches. From germline, CDR1 is SGHRS and CDR2 YFSETQ. CDR3 DNA: TGCGCCAGCAGCTTGGACGCTAGCGGGGGCTACAATGAGCAGTTCTTC. Protein: CASSLDASGGYNEQFF.

This chain links TRBV27 with TRBJ2-2; TRBD1 is a possible D gene (5 bases). The V gene lost 6 bases and the J gene lost 4 bases, with 12 bases spanning the gap. From germline, CDR1 is MNHEY and CDR2 SMNVEV (reference sequence). The CDR3 length is 14 residues. The CDR3 DNA reads as TGTGCCAGCAGATTAGGACACCCCACCGGGGAGCTGTTTTTT. This codes for CASRLGHPTGELFF.

J is TRBJ2-1 and V is TRBV5-4, with D tentatively TRBD2 (6 bases). The CDR3 runs 16 residues. The ends were cut back, 0 bases at V and 2 bases at J, with 12 bases in the middle. The germline CDR1 and CDR2 sequences are SGHNT and YYREEE (reference sequence). The CDR3 sequence is CASSLEWGDTYNEQFF. The CDR3 DNA is TGTGCCAGCAGCTTGGAGTGGGGGGATACCTACAATGAGCAGTTCTTC.

V gene TRBV9 combines with J gene TRBJ1-4; 7 positions match TRBD1. This CDR3 has 15 amino acids. The V gene's germline CDR1 is SGDLS and CDR2 YYNGEE. Trimming cost V 0 bases and J 4 bases; bases outside gene matches: 3. The CDR3: CASSVEGQINEKLFF. The DNA for the CDR3 is TGTGCCAGCAGCGTAGAGGGACAGATTAATGAAAAACTGTTTTTT.

V and J are TRBV28 and TRBJ1-5, with 9 bases identical to TRBD1. V lost 5 bases, J lost 9 bases, and 5 bases stayed unmatched. CDR1 and CDR2 from the germline V gene are MDHEN and SYDVKM. The CDR3 extends over 13 amino acids. This CDR3 is CASSAGQGPPQHF. The CDR3, as DNA: TGTGCCAGCAGTGCGGGACAGGGCCCGCCCCAGCATTTT.

This chain uses TRBV6-5 with TRBJ1-1; a possible D gene is TRBD1 (5 bases). CDR3 length: 13 residues. V was cut by 6 bases and J by 8 bases, with 16 bases left in between. Germline V gene data show CDR1 as MNHEY and CDR2 as SVGAGI. CDR3 bases: TGTGCCAGCAGCCGCCAGGAGGGGCTGGAAGCTTTCTTT. Translated: CASSRQEGLEAFF.

This clone was detected once. This chain uses TRBV11-2 with TRBJ2-3; D gene ambiguous. CDR3 size: 13 residues. The V gene lost 1 base and the J gene lost 6 bases, with 8 bases spanning the gap. Germline lookup yields CDR1 SGHAT and CDR2 FQNNGV. For the CDR3, the DNA is TGTGCCAGCAGCTTAGCCCGTCAGGATACGCAGTATTTT. It yields the protein CASSLARQDTQYF.